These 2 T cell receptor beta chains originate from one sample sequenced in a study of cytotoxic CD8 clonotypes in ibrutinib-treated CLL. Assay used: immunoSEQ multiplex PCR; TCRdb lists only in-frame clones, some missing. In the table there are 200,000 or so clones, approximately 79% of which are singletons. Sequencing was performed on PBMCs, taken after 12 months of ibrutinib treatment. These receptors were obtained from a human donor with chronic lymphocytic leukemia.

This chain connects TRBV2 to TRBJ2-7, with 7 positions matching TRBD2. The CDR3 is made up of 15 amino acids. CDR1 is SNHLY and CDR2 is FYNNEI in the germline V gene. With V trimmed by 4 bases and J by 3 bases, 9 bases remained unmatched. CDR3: CASSVTPPGGYEQYF. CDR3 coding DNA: TGTGCCAGCAGTGTGACGCCCCCGGGGGGCTACGAGCAGTACTTC.

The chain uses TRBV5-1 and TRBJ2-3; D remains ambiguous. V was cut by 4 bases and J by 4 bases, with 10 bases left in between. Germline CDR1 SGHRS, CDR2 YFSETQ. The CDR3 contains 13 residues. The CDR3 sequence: CASSNAPPDTQYF. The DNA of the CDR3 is TGCGCCAGCAGCAACGCACCGCCAGATACGCAGTATTTT. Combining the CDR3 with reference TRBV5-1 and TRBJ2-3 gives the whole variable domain KAGVTQTPRYLIKTRGQQVTLSCSPISGHRSVSWYQQTPGQGLQFLFEYFSETQRNKGNFPGRFSGRQFSNSRSEMNVSTLELGDSALYLCASSNAPPDTQYFGPGTRLTVL.